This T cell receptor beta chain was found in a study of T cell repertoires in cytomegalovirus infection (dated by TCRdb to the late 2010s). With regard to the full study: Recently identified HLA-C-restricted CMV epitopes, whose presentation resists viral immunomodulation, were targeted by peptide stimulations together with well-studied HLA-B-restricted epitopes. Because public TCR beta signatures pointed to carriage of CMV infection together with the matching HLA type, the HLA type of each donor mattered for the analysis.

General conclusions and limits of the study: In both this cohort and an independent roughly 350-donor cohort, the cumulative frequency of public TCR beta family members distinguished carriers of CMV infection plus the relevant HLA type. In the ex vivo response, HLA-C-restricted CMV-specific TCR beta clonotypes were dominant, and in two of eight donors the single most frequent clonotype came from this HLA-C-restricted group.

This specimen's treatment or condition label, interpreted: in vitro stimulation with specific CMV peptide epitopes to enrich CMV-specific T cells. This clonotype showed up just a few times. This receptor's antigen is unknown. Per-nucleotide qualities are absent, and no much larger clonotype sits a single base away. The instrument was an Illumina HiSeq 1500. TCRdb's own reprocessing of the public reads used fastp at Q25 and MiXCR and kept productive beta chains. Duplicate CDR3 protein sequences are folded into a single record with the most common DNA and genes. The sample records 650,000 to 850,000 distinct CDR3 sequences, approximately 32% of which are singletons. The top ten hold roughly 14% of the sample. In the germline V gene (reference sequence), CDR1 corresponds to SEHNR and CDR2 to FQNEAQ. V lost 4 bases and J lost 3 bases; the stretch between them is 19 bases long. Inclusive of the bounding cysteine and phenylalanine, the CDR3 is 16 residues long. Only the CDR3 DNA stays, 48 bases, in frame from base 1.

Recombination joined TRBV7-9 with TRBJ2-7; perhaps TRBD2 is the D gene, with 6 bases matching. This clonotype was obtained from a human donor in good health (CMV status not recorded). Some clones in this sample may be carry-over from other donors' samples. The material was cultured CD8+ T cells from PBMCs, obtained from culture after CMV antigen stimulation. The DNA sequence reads TGTGCCAGCAGCTCGTCTTTTGGGCGGGGAAACTACGAGCAGTACTTC. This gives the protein CASSSSFGRGNYEQYF.